The entry below gives a single T cell receptor (beta chain) sequence along with its context. Its antigen is unidentified. This entry comes from a study of T cells after yellow fever vaccination. TCRdb re-called the 5' RACE reads with MiXCR, one entry per CDR3 protein. The sample shows just over 300,000 distinct CDR3 sequences, around 3.6% of them seen only once. Findings and caveats of the study: Reappearance after the booster was seen for most primary-vaccination clones, at 96% CD4 and less than 90% CD8.

This CDR3 region has 18 residues. With 6 bases clipped from V and 0 bases from J, the junction kept 9 bases outside the gene matches. Germline V CDR1 and CDR2: MDHEN, SYDVKM. The chain joins TRBV28 to TRBJ2-4; 12 positions match TRBD2. This TCR derives from a man between 18 and 35 years old who received the YFV17D yellow fever vaccine. The sample consisted of PBMCs, taken on the day of the yellow fever booster vaccination. CDR3 bases: TGTGCCAGCAGGGGCCTAGCGGGGGGGCCTTTAGCCAAAAACATTCAGTACTTC. Amino acids: CASRGLAGGPLAKNIQYF.